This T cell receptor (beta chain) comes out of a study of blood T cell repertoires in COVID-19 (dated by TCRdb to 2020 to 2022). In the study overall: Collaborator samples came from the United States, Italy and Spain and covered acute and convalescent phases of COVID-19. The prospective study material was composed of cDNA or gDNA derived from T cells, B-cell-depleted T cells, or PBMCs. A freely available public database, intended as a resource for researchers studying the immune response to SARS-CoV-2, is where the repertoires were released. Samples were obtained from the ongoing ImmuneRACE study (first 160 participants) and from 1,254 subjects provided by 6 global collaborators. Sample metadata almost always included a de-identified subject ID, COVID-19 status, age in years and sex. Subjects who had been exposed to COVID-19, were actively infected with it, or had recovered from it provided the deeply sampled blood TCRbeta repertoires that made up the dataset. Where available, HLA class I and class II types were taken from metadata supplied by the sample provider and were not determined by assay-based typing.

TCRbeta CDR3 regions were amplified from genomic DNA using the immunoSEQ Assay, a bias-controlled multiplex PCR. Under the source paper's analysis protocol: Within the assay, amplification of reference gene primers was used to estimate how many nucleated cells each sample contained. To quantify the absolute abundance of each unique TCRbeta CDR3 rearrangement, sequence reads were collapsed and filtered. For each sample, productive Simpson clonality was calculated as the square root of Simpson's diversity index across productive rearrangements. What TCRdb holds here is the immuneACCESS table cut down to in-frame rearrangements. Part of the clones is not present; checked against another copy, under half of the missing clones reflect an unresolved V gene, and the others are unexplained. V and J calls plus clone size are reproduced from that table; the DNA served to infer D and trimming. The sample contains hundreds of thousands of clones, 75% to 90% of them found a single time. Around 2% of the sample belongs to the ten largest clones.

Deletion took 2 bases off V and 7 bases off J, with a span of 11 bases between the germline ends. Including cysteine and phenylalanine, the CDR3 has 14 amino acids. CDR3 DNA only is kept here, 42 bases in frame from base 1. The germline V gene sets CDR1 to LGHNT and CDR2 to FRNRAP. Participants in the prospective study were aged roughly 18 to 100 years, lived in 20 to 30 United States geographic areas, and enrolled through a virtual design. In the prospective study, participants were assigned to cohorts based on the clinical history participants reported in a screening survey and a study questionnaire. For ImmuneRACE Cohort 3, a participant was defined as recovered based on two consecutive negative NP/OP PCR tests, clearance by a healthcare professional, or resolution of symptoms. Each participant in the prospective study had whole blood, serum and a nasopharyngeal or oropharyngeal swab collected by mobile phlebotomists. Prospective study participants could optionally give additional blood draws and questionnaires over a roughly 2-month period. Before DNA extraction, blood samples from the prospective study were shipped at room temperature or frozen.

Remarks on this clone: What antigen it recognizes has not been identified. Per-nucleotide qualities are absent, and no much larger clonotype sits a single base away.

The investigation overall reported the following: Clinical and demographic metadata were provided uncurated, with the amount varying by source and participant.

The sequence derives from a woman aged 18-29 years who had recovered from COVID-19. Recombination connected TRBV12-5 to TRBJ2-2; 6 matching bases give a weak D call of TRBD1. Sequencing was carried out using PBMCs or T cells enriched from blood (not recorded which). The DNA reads TGTGCTAGTGGTTTGTCAGGGGCTGGCGGGGAGCTGTTTTTT. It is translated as CASGLSGAGGELFF. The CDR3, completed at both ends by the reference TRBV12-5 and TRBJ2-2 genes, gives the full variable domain DARVTQTPRHKVTEMGQEVTMRCQPILGHNTVFWYRQTMMQGLELLAYFRNRAPLDDSGMPKDRFSAEMPDATLATLKIQPSEPRDSAVYFCASGLSGAGGELFFGEGSRLTVL.